Below, one T cell receptor (beta chain) is given with its context. The antigen is undetermined. The data originate from a study of chemoradiotherapy in HPV16-positive cancers. After removal of 5 bases from V and 7 bases from J, the junction contained 14 bases not matched to a gene. Germline V gives CDR1 SGHAT, CDR2 FQNNGV. The CDR3 is made up of 17 amino acids. Findings of the study overall: In HPV16-positive patients, HPV-responsive T-cell expansion tracked better recurrence-free survival.

Assay used: immunoSEQ multiplex PCR; TCRdb lists only in-frame clones, some missing. The table includes about 6,500 clones, more than 80% detected once. Sequencing was performed on tumor tissue, taken from a patient who underwent chemoradiotherapy. The chain carries TRBV11-2 and TRBJ2-2; 9 bases align to TRBD1. The receptor was isolated from a human donor with HPV-associated anogenital cancer. The CDR3 loop is CASSRTRTGQGYGELFF. The CDR3 nucleotides are TGTGCCAGCAGCCGTACTCGCACGGGACAGGGATACGGGGAGCTGTTTTTT.